This paragraph covers one T cell receptor beta chain sequence. The ends lost 0 bases at V and 4 bases at J; junction bases unmatched: 2. Germline CDR1 SGHRS, CDR2 YFSETQ. The CDR3 is 15 residues long. The method was immunoSEQ multiplex PCR; TCRdb's version includes in-frame clones alone and lacks a portion of them. The sample holds tens of thousands of clones, approximately 80% seen once. The record originates from a study of blood T cell repertoires in COVID-19. This rearrangement joins TRBV5-1 to TRBJ2-1, with 9 positions matching TRBD2. The sequenced sample consisted of peripheral blood. The TCR sequence derives from an elderly man with COVID-19, enrolled during active disease. CDR3 sequence reads: CASSLGLAEYNEQFF. The DNA of the CDR3 is TGCGCCAGCAGCTTGGGACTAGCGGAGTACAATGAGCAGTTCTTC.